Given below is one T cell receptor (beta chain) in context. Antigen specificity is unknown. The source of the sample is a study of T cell responses to AZD1222 COVID-19 vaccine. Findings and caveats of the study: Unmutated variant regions are reportedly the target of nearly half of TCRs that are spike-specific. Recipients of two AZD1222 doses showed rising Spike-specific TCR breadth and depth. Spike was spanned by vaccine-associated CD4 TCRs, with dominance at 160-218 and 743-854. Just five or six AZD1222 recipients were seropositive at baseline.

The protocol was immunoSEQ multiplex PCR, while the TCRdb copy is restricted to in-frame clones and leaves out a portion. The table lists 200,000 or so clones, over 70% of them singletons, with 2.5% to 3% in the top ten. Sequenced here: peripheral blood, sampled on day 0 of MenACWY control vaccination. This receptor was taken from an adult in good health.

CDR3 in amino acids: CASSMIRSGGEAFF. CDR3 sequence (DNA): TGTGCCAGTAGTATGATACGGTCCGGGGGTGAAGCTTTCTTT. The V call is TRBV19, the J call TRBJ1-1; tentative D call: TRBD1 (5 bases). This CDR3 has 14 amino acids. The germline V and J ends were trimmed by 3 bases and 7 bases, with 15 bases remaining between them. From germline, CDR1 is LNHDA and CDR2 SQIVND (reference sequence). The variable domain in full, completed from reference TRBV19 and TRBJ1-1, reads DGGITQSPKYLFRKEGQNVTLSCEQNLNHDAMYWYRQDPGQGLRLIYYSQIVNDFQKGDIAEGYSVSREKKESFPLTVTSAQKNPTAFYLCASSMIRSGGEAFFGQGTRLTVV.